This TCR beta chain was documented in a study of T cell responses to AZD1222 COVID-19 vaccine. Study findings and constraints: Seropositive status at baseline applied to only six AZD1222 recipients.

Generated by immunoSEQ multiplex PCR, the TCRdb table keeps only in-frame clones and is missing some. The data show about 140,000 clones, around 93% seen once. V was cut by 0 bases and J by 2 bases, with 9 bases left in between. The V gene's germline CDR1 is SGHKS and CDR2 YYEKEE (reference sequence). The CDR3 runs to 15 residues. This clone was seen just once. Its antigen is still unknown. The origin of this receptor is an adult who received the AZD1222 COVID-19 vaccine. This chain uses TRBV5-5 with TRBJ1-5; a possible D gene is TRBD1 (6 bases). The source material was peripheral blood, sampled 28 days after the second AZD1222 dose. The CDR3 loop is CASSLEQGRNQPQHF. CDR3 in DNA: TGTGCCAGCAGCTTGGAACAGGGCCGCAATCAGCCCCAGCATTTT. The whole variable domain, remainder taken from reference TRBV5-5 and TRBJ1-5, is DAGVTQSPTHLIKTRGQQVTLRCSPISGHKSVSWYQQVLGQGPQFIFQYYEKEERGRGNFPDRFSARQFPNYSSELNVNALLLGDSALYLCASSLEQGRNQPQHFGDGTRLSIL.